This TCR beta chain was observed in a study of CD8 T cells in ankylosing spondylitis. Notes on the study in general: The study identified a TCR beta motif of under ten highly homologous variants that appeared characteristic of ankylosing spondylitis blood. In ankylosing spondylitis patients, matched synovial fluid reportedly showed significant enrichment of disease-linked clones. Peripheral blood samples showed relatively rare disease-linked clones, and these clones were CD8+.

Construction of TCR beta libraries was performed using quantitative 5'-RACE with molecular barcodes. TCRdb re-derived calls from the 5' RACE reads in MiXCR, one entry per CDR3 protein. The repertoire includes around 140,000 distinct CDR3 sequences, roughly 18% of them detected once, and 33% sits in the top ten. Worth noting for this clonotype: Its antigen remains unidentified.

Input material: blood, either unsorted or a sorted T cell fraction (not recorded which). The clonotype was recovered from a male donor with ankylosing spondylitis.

The chain's CDR3 is CASILFSRDGTYEQYF. The CDR3 region has the DNA TGTGCCAGCATCCTATTTTCCCGAGACGGAACCTACGAGCAGTACTTC. The chain employs TRBV27 and TRBJ2-7; no reliable D call. Germline CDR1 is MNHEY and CDR2 is SMNVEV (reference sequence). The ends were cut back, 7 bases at V and 2 bases at J, with 21 bases in the middle. The CDR3 consists of 16 residues.